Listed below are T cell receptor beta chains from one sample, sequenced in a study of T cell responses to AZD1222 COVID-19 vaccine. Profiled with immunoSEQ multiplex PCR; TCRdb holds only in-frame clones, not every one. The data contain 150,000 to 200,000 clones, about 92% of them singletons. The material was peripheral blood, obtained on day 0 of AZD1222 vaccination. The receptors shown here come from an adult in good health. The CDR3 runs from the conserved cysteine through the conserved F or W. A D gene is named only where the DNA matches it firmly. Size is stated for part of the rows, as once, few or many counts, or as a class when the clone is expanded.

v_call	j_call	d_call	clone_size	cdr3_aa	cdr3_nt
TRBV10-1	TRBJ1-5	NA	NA	CASCARVGQPQHF	TGCGCCAGCTGCGCAAGGGTGGGTCAGCCCCAGCATTTT
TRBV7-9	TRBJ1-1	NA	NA	CASSLEHNTEAFF	TGTGCCAGCAGCTTAGAGCACAACACTGAAGCTTTCTTT
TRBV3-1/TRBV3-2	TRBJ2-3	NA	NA	CASSQGWDTQYF	TGTGCCAGCAGCCAAGGGTGGGATACGCAGTATTTT
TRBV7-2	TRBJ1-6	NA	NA	CASRFIGYSYNSPLHF	TGTGCCAGCAGGTTTATAGGGTACTCCTATAATTCACCCCTCCACTTT
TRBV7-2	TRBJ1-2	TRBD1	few	CASSSGQGPHGYTF	TGTGCCAGCAGCTCCGGACAGGGCCCTCATGGCTACACCTTC
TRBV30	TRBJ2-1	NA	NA	CAWSRAGRNNEQFF	TGTGCCTGGAGCAGGGCAGGACGAAATAATGAGCAGTTCTTC
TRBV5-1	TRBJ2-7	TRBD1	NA	CASSLGFRGRYEQYF	TGCGCCAGCAGCTTGGGCTTCAGGGGGCGGTACGAGCAGTACTTC
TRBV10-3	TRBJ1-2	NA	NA	CAISDRQHNYGYTF	TGTGCCATCAGTGACAGGCAGCATAACTATGGCTACACCTTC
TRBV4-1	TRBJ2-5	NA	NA	CASSQEPGIVETQYF	TGCGCCAGCAGCCAAGAACCCGGCATTGTGGAGACCCAGTACTTC
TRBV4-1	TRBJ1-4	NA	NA	CASSQVAGGRRTNEKLFF	TGCGCCAGCAGCCAAGTCGCGGGGGGTCGGAGAACTAATGAAAAACTGTTTTTT
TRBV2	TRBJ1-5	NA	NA	CASSEQGGNQPQHF	TGTGCCAGCAGTGAACAGGGTGGCAATCAGCCCCAGCATTTT
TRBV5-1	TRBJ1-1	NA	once	CASRFNRDKGTEAFF	TGCGCCAGCAGATTTAACAGGGATAAGGGAACTGAAGCTTTCTTT
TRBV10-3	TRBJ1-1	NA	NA	CAAGTGNTEAFF	TGTGCCGCTGGAACAGGGAACACTGAAGCTTTCTTT
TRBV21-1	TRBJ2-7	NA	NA	CASSRRTGPIYEQYF	TGTGCCAGCAGCCGCAGAACAGGGCCGATCTACGAGCAGTACTTC
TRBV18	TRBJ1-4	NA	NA	CASSPNLGAVEKLFF	TGTGCCAGCTCACCAAACCTGGGGGCGGTGGAAAAACTGTTTTTT
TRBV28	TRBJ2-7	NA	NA	CASSLYKAYEQYF	TGTGCCAGCAGTTTATACAAAGCCTACGAGCAGTACTTC
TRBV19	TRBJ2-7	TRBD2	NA	CASSITSGETYEQYF	TGTGCCAGTAGTATAACTAGCGGGGAGACCTACGAGCAGTACTTC
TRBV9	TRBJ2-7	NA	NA	CASSVRDNYEQYF	TGTGCCAGCAGCGTCCGGGACAACTACGAGCAGTACTTC
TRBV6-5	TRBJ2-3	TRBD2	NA	CASSSLAGGLDTQYF	TGTGCCAGCAGCTCCCTAGCGGGGGGTCTGGATACGCAGTATTTT
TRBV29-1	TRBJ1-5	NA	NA	CSVGSGDQPQHF	TGCAGCGTGGGCAGCGGGGACCAGCCCCAGCATTTT
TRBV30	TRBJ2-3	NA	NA	CACAPGVGLTDTQYF	TGTGCCTGTGCTCCTGGGGTAGGCCTCACAGATACGCAGTATTTT
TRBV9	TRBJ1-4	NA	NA	CASSVSGGQNEKLFF	TGTGCCAGCAGCGTATCCGGAGGGCAGAATGAAAAACTGTTTTTT
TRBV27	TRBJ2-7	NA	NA	CASRYGPGPYEQYF	TGTGCCAGCAGGTACGGACCCGGCCCCTACGAGCAGTACTTC
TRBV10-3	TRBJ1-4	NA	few	CAISDSRAATNEKLFF	TGTGCCATCAGTGACTCCAGGGCTGCAACTAATGAAAAACTGTTTTTT
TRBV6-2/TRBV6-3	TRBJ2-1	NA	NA	CASSTRTGPGAYNEQFF	TGTGCCAGCAGTACCCGAACAGGCCCCGGGGCCTACAATGAGCAGTTCTTC
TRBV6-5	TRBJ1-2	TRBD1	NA	CASSYGGQGYGYTF	TGTGCCAGCAGTTACGGCGGACAGGGTTATGGCTACACCTTC
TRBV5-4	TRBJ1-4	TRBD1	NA	CASSLATGTGSEKLFF	TGTGCCAGCAGCCTGGCTACCGGGACAGGGAGCGAAAAACTGTTTTTT
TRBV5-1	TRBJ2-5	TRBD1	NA	CASSILTGLETQYF	TGCGCCAGCAGCATCCTGACAGGGTTAGAGACCCAGTACTTC
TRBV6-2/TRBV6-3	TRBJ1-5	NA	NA	CASSYGEGMVDQPQHF	TGTGCCAGCAGTTATGGGGAGGGGATGGTTGATCAGCCCCAGCATTTT
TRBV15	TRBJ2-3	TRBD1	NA	CATSTWAGTGSTDTQYF	TGTGCCACCAGCACTTGGGCCGGGACAGGGAGCACAGATACGCAGTATTTT
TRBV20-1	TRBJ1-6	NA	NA	CSARDSGPLHF	TGCAGTGCTAGAGATTCCGGGCCCCTCCACTTT
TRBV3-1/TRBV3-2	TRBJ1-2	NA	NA	CASSQPGYGYTF	TGTGCCAGCAGCCAACCGGGCTATGGCTACACCTTC
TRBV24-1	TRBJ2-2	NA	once	CATSVDTGELFF	TGTGCCACCAGTGTGGACACCGGGGAGCTGTTTTTT
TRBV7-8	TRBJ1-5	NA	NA	CASSSQPWTSYGNQPQHF	TGTGCCAGCAGCAGTCAACCTTGGACGTCCTATGGCAATCAGCCCCAGCATTTT
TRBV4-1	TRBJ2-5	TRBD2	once	CASSQNPGLLAGQETQYF	TGCGCCAGCAGCCAAAACCCAGGGTTGCTAGCGGGCCAAGAGACCCAGTACTTC
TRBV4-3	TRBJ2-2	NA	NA	CASSQAQETGELFF	TGCGCCAGCAGCCAAGCTCAGGAAACCGGGGAGCTGTTTTTT
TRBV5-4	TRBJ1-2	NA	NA	CASTPEFRGAKGYTF	TGTGCCAGCACCCCAGAATTTCGGGGGGCGAAAGGCTACACCTTC
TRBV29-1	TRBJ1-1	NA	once	CSVVRGTEAFF	TGCAGCGTTGTGAGGGGAACTGAAGCTTTCTTT
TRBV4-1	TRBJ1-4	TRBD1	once	CASSQEGTGHNEKLFF	TGCGCCAGCAGCCAAGAGGGGACAGGCCATAATGAAAAACTGTTTTTT
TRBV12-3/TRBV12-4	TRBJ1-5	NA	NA	CASREGGQPQHF	TGTGCCAGCAGGGAGGGGGGTCAGCCCCAGCATTTT
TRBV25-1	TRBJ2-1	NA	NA	CASSYGLYNEQFF	TGTGCCAGCAGTTATGGATTATACAATGAGCAGTTCTTC
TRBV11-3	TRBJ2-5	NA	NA	CASSPRAQETQYF	TGTGCCAGCAGCCCCCGGGCACAAGAGACCCAGTACTTC
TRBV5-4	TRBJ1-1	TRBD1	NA	CASSHTGGDTEAFF	TGTGCCAGCAGCCATACAGGGGGGGACACTGAAGCTTTCTTT
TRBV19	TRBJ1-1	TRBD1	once	CASIGTGWMNTEAFF	TGTGCCAGTATCGGGACAGGGTGGATGAACACTGAAGCTTTCTTT
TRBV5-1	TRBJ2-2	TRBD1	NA	CASSGGQGANTGELFF	TGCGCCAGCAGCGGGGGACAGGGGGCAAACACCGGGGAGCTGTTTTTT
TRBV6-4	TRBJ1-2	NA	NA	CASSDRGPTLSYTF	TGTGCCAGCAGTGACCGGGGACCCACCCTAAGCTACACCTTC